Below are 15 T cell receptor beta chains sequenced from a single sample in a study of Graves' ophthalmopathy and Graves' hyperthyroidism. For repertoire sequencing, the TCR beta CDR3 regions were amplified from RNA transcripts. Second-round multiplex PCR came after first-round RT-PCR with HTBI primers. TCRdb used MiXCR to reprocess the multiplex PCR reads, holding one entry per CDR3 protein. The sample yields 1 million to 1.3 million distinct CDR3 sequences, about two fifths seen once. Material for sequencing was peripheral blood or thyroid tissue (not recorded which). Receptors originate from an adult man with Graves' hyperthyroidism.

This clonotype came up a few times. The CDR3 coding sequence is TGTGCCAGCAGTTCTGGGACTAGCGGGATCGTCGAAGAGACCCAGTACTTC. The encoded protein is CASSSGTSGIVEETQYF. The V gene is TRBV2, the J gene TRBJ2-5, with 13 positions matching TRBD2. The V gene end was trimmed by 5 bases and the J gene end by 3 bases; junction bases not matched to a gene: 9. The germline V gene encodes CDR1 SNHLY and CDR2 FYNNEI. The CDR3 has 17 amino acids. The variable domain in full, completed from reference TRBV2 and TRBJ2-5, reads EPEVTQTPSHQVTQMGQEVILRCVPISNHLYFYWYRQILGQKVEFLVSFYNNEISEKSEIFDDQFSVERPDGSNFTLKIRSTKLEDSAMYFCASSSGTSGIVEETQYFGPGTRLLVL.

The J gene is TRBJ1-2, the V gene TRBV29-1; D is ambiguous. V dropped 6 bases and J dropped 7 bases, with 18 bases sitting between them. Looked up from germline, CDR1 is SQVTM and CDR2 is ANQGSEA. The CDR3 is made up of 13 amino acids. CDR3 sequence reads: CSVIPNFRSGYTF. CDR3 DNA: TGCAGCGTGATCCCCAATTTCAGGTCTGGCTACACCTTC.

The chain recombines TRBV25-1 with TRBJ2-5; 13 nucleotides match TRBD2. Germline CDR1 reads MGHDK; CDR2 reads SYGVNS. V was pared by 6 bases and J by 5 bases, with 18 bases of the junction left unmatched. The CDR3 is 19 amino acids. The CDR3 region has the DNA TGTGCCAGCAGCGAGGGCCTTGGGACTAGCGGGACGCCTAGGGAGACCCAGTACTTC. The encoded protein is CASSEGLGTSGTPRETQYF.

The CDR3 DNA is TGTGCCAGCAGTCCCTCGGCAGGCCAGTCTAATGAAAAACTGTTTTTT. Protein product: CASSPSAGQSNEKLFF. The V call is TRBV28, the J call TRBJ1-4; D is uncertain. V lost 5 bases and J lost 3, with 16 bases in between. Germline lookup yields CDR1 MDHEN and CDR2 SYDVKM. This CDR3 contains 16 residues.

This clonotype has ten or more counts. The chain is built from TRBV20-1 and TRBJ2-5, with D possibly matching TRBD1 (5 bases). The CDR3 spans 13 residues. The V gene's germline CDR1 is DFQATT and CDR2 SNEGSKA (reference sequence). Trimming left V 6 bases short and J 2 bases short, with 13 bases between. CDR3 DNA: TGCAGTGCAACTGCCAGGGAACAAGAGACCCAGTACTTC. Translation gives CSATAREQETQYF.

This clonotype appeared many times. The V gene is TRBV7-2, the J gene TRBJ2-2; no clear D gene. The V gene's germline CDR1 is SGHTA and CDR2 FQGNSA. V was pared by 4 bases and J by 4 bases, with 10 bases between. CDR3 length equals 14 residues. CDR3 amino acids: CASSSTRITGELFF. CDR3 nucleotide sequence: TGTGCCAGCAGCTCGACCCGAATCACCGGGGAGCTGTTTTTT.

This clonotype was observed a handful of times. The CDR3 DNA is TGTGCCACCAGCAGAGGGACAGAAGCTGAAAAACTGTTTTTT. Its protein product is CATSRGTEAEKLFF. V is TRBV15 and J is TRBJ1-4, with D tentatively TRBD1 (6 bases). Germline loops: CDR1 LNHNV, CDR2 YYDKDF (reference sequence). The CDR3 consists of 14 residues. The V end lost 1 base, the J end lost 7 bases, and 10 bases lay between the germline ends.

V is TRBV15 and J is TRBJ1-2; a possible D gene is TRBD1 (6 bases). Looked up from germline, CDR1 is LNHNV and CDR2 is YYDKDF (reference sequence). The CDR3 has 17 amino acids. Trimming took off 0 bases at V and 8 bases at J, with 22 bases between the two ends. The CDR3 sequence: CATSRDGGRQGTRGYTF. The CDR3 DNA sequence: TGTGCCACCAGCAGAGATGGTGGGCGGCAGGGGACTCGGGGCTACACCTTC.

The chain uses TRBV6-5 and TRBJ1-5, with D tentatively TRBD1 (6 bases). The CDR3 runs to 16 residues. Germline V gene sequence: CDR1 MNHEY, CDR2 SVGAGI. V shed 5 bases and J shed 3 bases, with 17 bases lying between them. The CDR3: CASSHSRGQNNQPQHF. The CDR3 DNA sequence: TGTGCCAGCAGTCATTCACGCGGACAGAACAATCAGCCCCAGCATTTT.

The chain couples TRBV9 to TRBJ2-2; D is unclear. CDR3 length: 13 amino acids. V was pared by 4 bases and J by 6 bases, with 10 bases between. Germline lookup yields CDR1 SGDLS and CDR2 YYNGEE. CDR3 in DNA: TGTGCCAGCAGCCCCTGGCCCGCCGGGGAGCTGTTTTTT. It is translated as CASSPWPAGELFF.

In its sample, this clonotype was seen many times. The CDR3 DNA sequence: TGTGCCAGCAGCCAATACAGGGGGCCCTACGAGCAGTACTTC. Translated: CASSQYRGPYEQYF. The V gene is TRBV14, the J gene TRBJ2-7; TRBD1 matches at 9 bases. The germline CDR1 and CDR2 sequences are SGHDN and FVKESK. This CDR3 has 14 residues. After removal of 2 bases from V and 2 bases from J, the junction contained 1 base not matched to a gene.

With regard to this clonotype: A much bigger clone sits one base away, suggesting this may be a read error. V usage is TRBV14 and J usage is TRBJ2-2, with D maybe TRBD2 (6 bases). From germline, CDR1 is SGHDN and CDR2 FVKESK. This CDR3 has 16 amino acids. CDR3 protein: CASSQGVGLNTGGLFF. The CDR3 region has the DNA TGTGCCAGCAGCCAAGGGGTCGGGCTGAACACCGGGGGGCTGTTTTTT.

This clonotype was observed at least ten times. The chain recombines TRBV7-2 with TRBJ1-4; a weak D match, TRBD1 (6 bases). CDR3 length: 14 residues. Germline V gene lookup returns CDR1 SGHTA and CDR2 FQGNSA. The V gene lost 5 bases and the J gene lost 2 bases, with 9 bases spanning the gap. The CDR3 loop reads CASSQDSTNEKLFF. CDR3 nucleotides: TGTGCCAGCAGCCAGGACAGTACTAATGAAAAACTGTTTTTT. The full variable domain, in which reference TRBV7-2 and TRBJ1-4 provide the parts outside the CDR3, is GAGVSQSPSNKVTEKGKDVELRCDPISGHTALYWYRQSLGQGLEFLIYFQGNSAPDKSGLPSDRFSAERTGGSVSTLTIQRTQQEDSAVYLCASSQDSTNEKLFFGSGTQLSVL.

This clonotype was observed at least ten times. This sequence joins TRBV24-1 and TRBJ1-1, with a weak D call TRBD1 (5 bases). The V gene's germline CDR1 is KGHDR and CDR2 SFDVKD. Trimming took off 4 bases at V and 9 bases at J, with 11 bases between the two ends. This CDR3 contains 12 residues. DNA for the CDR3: TGTGCCACCAGTGACTACCGGGGGAAAGCTTTCTTT. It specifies CATSDYRGKAFF.

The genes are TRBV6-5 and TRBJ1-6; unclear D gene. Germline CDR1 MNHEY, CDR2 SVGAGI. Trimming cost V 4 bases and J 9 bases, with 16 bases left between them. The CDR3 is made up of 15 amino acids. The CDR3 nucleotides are TGTGCCAGCAGTTCGCCCCGGACTTTAGCTTCACCCCTCCACTTT. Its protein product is CASSSPRTLASPLHF.